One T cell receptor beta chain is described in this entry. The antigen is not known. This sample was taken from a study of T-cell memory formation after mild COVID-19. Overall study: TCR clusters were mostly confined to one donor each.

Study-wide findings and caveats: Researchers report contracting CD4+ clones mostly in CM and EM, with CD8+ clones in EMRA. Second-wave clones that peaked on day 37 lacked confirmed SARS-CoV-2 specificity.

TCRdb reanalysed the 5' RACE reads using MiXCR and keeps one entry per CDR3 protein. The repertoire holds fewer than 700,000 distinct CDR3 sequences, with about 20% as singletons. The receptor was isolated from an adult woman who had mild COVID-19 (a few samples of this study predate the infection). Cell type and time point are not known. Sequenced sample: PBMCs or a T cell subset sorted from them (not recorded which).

CDR3 loop: CASFNNEQFF. CDR3 nucleotide sequence: TGTGCCAGCTTTAACAATGAGCAGTTCTTC. The chain links TRBV7-9 to TRBJ2-1; D remains ambiguous. The CDR3 has 10 amino acids. V lost 8 bases, J lost 5 bases, and 4 bases lay in between. Germline loops: CDR1 SEHNR, CDR2 FQNEAQ (reference sequence).